Listed below are T cell receptor beta chains from one sample, sequenced in a study of cytomegalovirus exposure and HLA in healthy donors. Repertoires were generated with immunoSEQ multiplex PCR, while TCRdb's copy carries only in-frame clones and drops some. In the table there are about 350,000 clones, about 90% of which are singletons. Sequenced input: PBMCs. The receptors stem from a woman in her twenties or thirties in good health and CMV-seropositive. The CDR3 runs from the conserved cysteine through the conserved F or W. The D gene is left open where the match is weak. Rows may omit the clone size; those that give it use once, few, many or a size class.

v_gene,abundance,j_gene,d_gene,CDR3nt,CDR3aa
TRBV29-1,.,TRBJ2-5,TRBD2,TGCAGCGTTGATACTAGCGGGGGTGAGACCCAGTACTTC,CSVDTSGGETQYF
TRBV10-3,.,TRBJ2-7,.,TGTGCCATCAGTCACCCCGGGGAAGGAATATACGAGCAGTACTTC,CAISHPGEGIYEQYF
TRBV6-1,.,TRBJ1-5,TRBD1,TGTGCCAGCAGTGAAAGTGGGACAGGGGGAGGTCAGCCCCAGCATTTT,CASSESGTGGGQPQHF
TRBV4-2,.,TRBJ1-2,.,TGTGCCAGCAGCCAAGTACAGGACACCTATGGCTACACCTTC,CASSQVQDTYGYTF
TRBV28,.,TRBJ2-5,.,TGTGCCAGCACCCCAACGGTAAGGGAAGCGGGCAGCCAAGAGACCCAGTACTTC,CASTPTVREAGSQETQYF
TRBV7-3,.,TRBJ2-7,TRBD2,TGTGCCAGCAGCTTAGTCGAGGGAGGGGAGCAGTACTTC,CASSLVEGGEQYF
TRBV19,.,TRBJ2-7,TRBD2,TGTGCCAGTAGTATGGGGAGCGGGGGAACCTACGAGCAGTACTTC,CASSMGSGGTYEQYF
TRBV9,.,TRBJ2-1,.,TGTGCCAGCAGCGTAGCTCAACAGGTCTCCTACAATGAGCAGTTCTTC,CASSVAQQVSYNEQFF
TRBV28,.,TRBJ2-2,.,TGTGCCAGCAGTTTGACCGGGACAACTAAATGGGAGCTGTTTTTT,CASSLTGTTKWELFF
TRBV28,.,TRBJ2-7,TRBD1,TGTGCCAGCAGTTCGGCCGCGACAGGGCGGTCCTACGAGCAGTACTTC,CASSSAATGRSYEQYF
TRBV15,few,TRBJ1-1,.,TGTGCCACCAGCAGAGTTACAGCCAACACTGAAGCTTTCTTT,CATSRVTANTEAFF
TRBV9,.,TRBJ2-1,TRBD2,TGTGCCAGCAGCGTAGGGACTAGCGGGGGGGCCTCTGAGCAGTTCTTC,CASSVGTSGGASEQFF
TRBV27,.,TRBJ1-2,TRBD1,TGTGCCAGCAGTTTCCAGGGGGCTGGAGGCTACACCTTC,CASSFQGAGGYTF
TRBV2,.,TRBJ2-7,.,TGTGCCAGCAGTGACAGGGGCTTATACGAGCAGTACTTC,CASSDRGLYEQYF
TRBV6-1,.,TRBJ2-7,TRBD2,TGTGCCAGCAATCTAGCGGGGTCCCACGAGCAGTACTTC,CASNLAGSHEQYF
TRBV28,.,TRBJ2-7,TRBD2,TGTGCCAGCAGTTGGTTCACCCCGGGACTAGCGGGAGATCCACGGGCCTACGAGCAGTACTTC,CASSWFTPGLAGDPRAYEQYF
TRBV4-3,.,TRBJ1-2,TRBD1,TGCGCCAGCAGCCAAGATTCAGGGGGCGGCGGCTATGGCTACACCTTC,CASSQDSGGGGYGYTF
TRBV18,.,TRBJ1-3,TRBD1,TGTGCCAGCTCACCGGGACAGTCGGACACCATATATTTT,CASSPGQSDTIYF
TRBV19,.,TRBJ2-6,.,TGTGCCAGTATGCACGGGAGTCCAGAAGTCCTGACTTTC,CASMHGSPEVLTF
TRBV29-1,.,TRBJ2-1,TRBD1,TGCAGCGTAGACAGGGACAACAATGAGCAGTTCTTC,CSVDRDNNEQFF
TRBV7-9,.,TRBJ1-6,TRBD1,TGTGCCAGCAGCTTAGGGACAGGATCACCCCTCCACTTT,CASSLGTGSPLHF
TRBV4-2,.,TRBJ2-7,.,TGTGCCAGCAGCCAAGACCGACAGGAGTACGAGCAGTACTTC,CASSQDRQEYEQYF
TRBV2,.,TRBJ1-2,TRBD1,TGTGCCAGCAGTCAAACAGGGGGCCTTTCCTATGGCTACACCTTC,CASSQTGGLSYGYTF
TRBV6-8,.,TRBJ2-2,.,TGTGCCAGCAGTGTTCTTGAGGGCGGGGAGCTGTTTTTT,CASSVLEGGELFF
TRBV11-2,.,TRBJ2-2,.,TGTGCCAGCAGCTCCGGGCCAGCGGTTACCGGGGAGCTGTTTTTT,CASSSGPAVTGELFF
TRBV15,.,TRBJ2-7,TRBD2,TGTGCCACCAGCGGGACTAGCCCGTACGAGCAGTACTTC,CATSGTSPYEQYF
TRBV5-1,.,TRBJ1-1,TRBD1,TGCGCCAGCAGCTCACAGGGGGCTAGGGGCAGGGGTAGACTGAACACTGAAGCTTTCTTT,CASSSQGARGRGRLNTEAFF